One and the same sample provided the 13 T cell receptor beta chains below, sequenced in a study of siplizumab effects on memory and regulatory T cells. Assay used: immunoSEQ multiplex PCR; TCRdb lists only in-frame clones, some missing. The sample includes tens of thousands of clones, roughly 89% of them seen just once. The material sequenced was Tregs sorted from blood. These receptor sequences come from a human donor in good health.

The chain uses TRBV9 and TRBJ2-5, with 11 bases matching TRBD2. Near its end, the DNA agrees better with TRBJ2-7, so the J call may be wrong. CDR1 and CDR2 (germline): SGDLS, YYNGEE. This CDR3 has 15 residues. CDR3 protein: CASSRLAGSSYEQYF. DNA for the CDR3: TGTGCCAGCAGCAGACTAGCGGGGTCTTCCTACGAGCAGTACTTC.

The V call is TRBV4-1, the J call TRBJ2-2; a weak D match, TRBD1 (5 bases). The CDR3 extends over 17 amino acids. The ends were cut back, 4 bases at V and 2 bases at J, with 17 bases in the middle. Germline V gene data show CDR1 as MGHRA and CDR2 as YSYEKL. The CDR3 is CASSRGRVMDNTGELFF. The DNA of the CDR3 is TGCGCCAGCAGCCGGGGCAGGGTTATGGACAACACCGGGGAGCTGTTTTTT.

The chain carries TRBV19 and TRBJ2-2; possibly TRBD1 for D (6 bases). The CDR3 sequence is 14 residues long. Germline CDR1 reads LNHDA; CDR2 reads SQIVND (reference sequence). Trimming removed 7 bases at V and 1 base at J, with 10 bases between. The CDR3 loop is CASKTGQNTGELFF. The CDR3 bases are TGTGCCAGTAAAACAGGGCAGAACACCGGGGAGCTGTTTTTT.

V gene TRBV25-1 combines with J gene TRBJ1-1, with 10 bases identical to TRBD1. CDR3 length: 17 amino acids. V trimming: 7 bases; J trimming: 5 bases; junction bases outside the gene matches: 16. Germline CDR1 and CDR2: MGHDK and SYGVNS. This chain's CDR3 is CASTEGWDRGFKTEAFF. The CDR3 coding sequence is TGTGCCAGCACTGAGGGGTGGGACAGGGGTTTCAAGACTGAAGCTTTCTTT.

The chain combines TRBV6-5 with TRBJ1-2, with 10 bases fitting TRBD1. Germline V CDR1 and CDR2: MNHEY, SVGAGI. The CDR3 extends over 13 amino acids. V lost 5 bases, J lost 8 bases, and 5 bases stayed unmatched. CDR3 nucleotides: TGTGCCAGCAGTAGACAGGGGGCGAACGGCTACACCTTC. This codes for CASSRQGANGYTF.

This clone has only one observation. This rearrangement joins TRBV18 to TRBJ2-5; tentative D call: TRBD2 (6 bases). Trimming cost V 3 bases and J 7 bases, with 18 bases left between them. The CDR3 spans 15 residues. Germline V lookup: CDR1 KGHSH, CDR2 LQKENI. In DNA, the CDR3 is TGTGCCAGCTCACCGTCCCGGGACCTGGGGGGGACCCAGTACTTC. Translated, it gives CASSPSRDLGGTQYF.

This clone turned up a few times. This rearrangement joins TRBV19 to TRBJ1-1; D is possibly TRBD1 (6 bases). CDR3 length: 12 amino acids. The V end lost 8 bases, the J end lost 1 base, and 8 bases lay between the germline ends. Germline loops: CDR1 LNHDA, CDR2 SQIVND (reference sequence). This CDR3 is CASGQQNTEAFF. DNA for the CDR3: TGTGCCAGTGGACAGCAGAACACTGAAGCTTTCTTT.

This sequence joins TRBV29-1 and TRBJ1-2; D may be TRBD1 (6 bases). CDR3 length: 11 residues. Germline CDR1 SQVTM, CDR2 ANQGSEA. Trimming removed 7 bases at V and 8 bases at J, with 14 bases between. CDR3 DNA sequence: TGCAGCGCCGCGGGGGGGGGCGGCTACACCTTC. Translated: CSAAGGGGYTF.

The rearrangement joins TRBV5-4 to TRBJ1-2; perhaps TRBD1 as D (5 bases). Germline CDR1 is SGHNT and CDR2 is YYREEE (reference sequence). The CDR3 runs to 15 residues. Trimming removed 0 bases from V and 4 bases from J, with 13 bases in between. CDR3 sequence reads: CASSLDLGGTYGYTF. As DNA, the CDR3 is TGTGCCAGCAGCTTGGATCTGGGGGGTACCTATGGCTACACCTTC. The full variable domain, rest sourced from reference TRBV5-4 and TRBJ1-2, is ETGVTQSPTHLIKTRGQQVTLRCSSQSGHNTVSWYQQALGQGPQFIFQYYREEENGRGNFPPRFSGLQFPNYSSELNVNALELDDSALYLCASSLDLGGTYGYTFGSGTRLTVV.

This chain joins TRBV19 and TRBJ2-2; D is possibly TRBD2 (5 bases). Trimming took off 6 bases at V and 6 bases at J, with 17 bases between the two ends. The CDR3 is 15 residues long. Germline V CDR1 and CDR2: LNHDA, SQIVND (reference sequence). The CDR3 spells CASSPGLFMAGELFF. DNA for the CDR3: TGTGCCAGTAGCCCCGGACTTTTTATGGCCGGGGAGCTGTTTTTT.

This chain joins TRBV13 and TRBJ1-3, with D possibly TRBD1 on 5 matching bases. Germline V lookup: CDR1 PRHDT, CDR2 FYEKMQ (reference sequence). Between the trimmed V and J ends, which lost 0 bases and 2 bases, there was a span of 5 bases. The length of the CDR3 is 14 residues. The CDR3 DNA is TGTGCCAGCAGCTTAGGGGGGGCTGGAAACACCATATATTTT. Translating gives CASSLGGAGNTIYF.

This chain uses TRBV5-4 with TRBJ2-1, with 9 nucleotides matching TRBD1. There are 16 residues in the CDR3. Trimming took 1 base from V and 4 from J; bases not matched to a gene: 6. The V gene's germline CDR1 is SGHNT and CDR2 YYREEE (reference sequence). The CDR3 here is CASSLMLGQGYNEQFF. In DNA form, the CDR3 reads TGTGCCAGCAGCTTGATGTTGGGACAGGGATACAATGAGCAGTTCTTC.

CDR3 nucleotides: TGTGCCTGGAGACCCGTCTATGGCTACACCTTC. This sequence encodes CAWRPVYGYTF. V usage is TRBV30 and J usage is TRBJ1-2; D remains ambiguous. The V end was cut by 3 bases, the J end by 4 bases, with 6 bases between. Germline lookup yields CDR1 GTSNPN and CDR2 SVGIG (reference sequence). The CDR3 spans 11 residues.